Following are 3 T cell receptor beta chains from one sample sequenced in a study of Ad26.COV2.S vaccination and SARS-CoV-2 variants. Profiled with immunoSEQ multiplex PCR; TCRdb holds only in-frame clones, not every one. The table shows around 340,000 clones, with 75% to 90% occurring only once. Treatment specified: some 20 received Ad26.COV2.S at low or high dose, single or two shots; roughly five received placebo; per-sample allocation not given. At day 63 after the first vaccine or placebo injection, samples were drawn. This specimen was peripheral blood, taken in a trial of Ad26.COV2.S vaccine versus placebo. The receptors originated from a person between 18 and 60 years old who received the Ad26.COV2.S COVID-19 vaccine or a placebo.

The gene calls are TRBV3-1 (or the pseudogene TRBV3-2) and TRBJ2-3; D call uncertain. Germline V gene sequence: CDR1 LGHDT, CDR2 YNNKEL (reference sequence). This CDR3 is built from 14 residues. V shed 0 bases and J shed 5 bases, with 9 bases lying between them. The CDR3 DNA reads TGTGCCAGCAGCCAAGAAGCCATACGAGATACGCAGTATTTT. Translation gives CASSQEAIRDTQYF.

The chain's CDR3 is CASSLSASGWTDTQYF. The CDR3 coding sequence is TGCGCCAGCAGCTTGTCCGCTAGCGGGTGGACAGATACGCAGTATTTT. The chain carries TRBV5-1 and TRBJ2-3; TRBD2 matches 8 bases. The CDR3 length is 16 residues. Trimming removed 1 base from V and 3 bases from J; junction bases left unmatched: 7. Germline V gene data show CDR1 as SGHRS and CDR2 as YFSETQ. The complete variable domain, with remaining parts taken from reference TRBV5-1 and TRBJ2-3, reads KAGVTQTPRYLIKTRGQQVTLSCSPISGHRSVSWYQQTPGQGLQFLFEYFSETQRNKGNFPGRFSGRQFSNSRSEMNVSTLELGDSALYLCASSLSASGWTDTQYFGPGTRLTVL.

This clone was seen more than once but under ten times. The V gene is TRBV7-9, the J gene TRBJ1-1, with 7 bases identical to TRBD1. This CDR3 is built from 13 residues. Trimming cost V 5 bases and J 6 bases; bases outside gene matches: 6. Germline V gene data show CDR1 as SEHNR and CDR2 as FQNEAQ (reference sequence). The CDR3 here is CASSQDRVSEAFF. In nucleotides, the CDR3 is TGTGCCAGCAGCCAAGACAGGGTGTCTGAAGCTTTCTTT. The full variable domain, with the rest looked up from reference TRBV7-9 and TRBJ1-1, is DTGVSQNPRHKITKRGQNVTFRCDPISEHNRLYWYRQTLGQGPEFLTYFQNEAQLEKSRLLSDRFSAERPKGSFSTLEIQRTEQGDSAMYLCASSQDRVSEAFFGQGTRLTVV.